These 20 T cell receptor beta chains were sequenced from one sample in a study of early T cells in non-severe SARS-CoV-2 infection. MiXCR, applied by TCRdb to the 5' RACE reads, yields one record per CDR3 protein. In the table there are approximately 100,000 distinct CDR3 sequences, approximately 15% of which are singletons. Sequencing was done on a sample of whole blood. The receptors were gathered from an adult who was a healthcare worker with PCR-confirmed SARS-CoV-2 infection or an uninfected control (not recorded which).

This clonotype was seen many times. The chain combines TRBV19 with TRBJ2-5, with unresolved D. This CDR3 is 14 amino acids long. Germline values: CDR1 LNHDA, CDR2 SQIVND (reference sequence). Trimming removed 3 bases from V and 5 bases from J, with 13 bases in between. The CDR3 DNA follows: TGTGCCAGTAGTATCAGCTACACCGGGGAGACCCAGTACTTC. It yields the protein CASSISYTGETQYF.

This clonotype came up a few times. The CDR3 nucleotides read TGCAGCGTTGAGGGGACAACGAACACCGGGGAGCTGTTTTTT. Amino acids: CSVEGTTNTGELFF. The chain uses TRBV29-1 and TRBJ2-2; D perhaps matches TRBD1 (6 bases). Germline CDR1 and CDR2: SQVTM and ANQGSEA. The CDR3 extends over 14 amino acids. V was trimmed by 3 bases and J by 0 bases, leaving 8 bases between them.

The DNA of the CDR3 is TGTGCCAGCAGCCGCCGGACTAGCGGGGCCAACACCGGGGAGCTGTTTTTT. Translation: CASSRRTSGANTGELFF. The V call is TRBV7-8, the J call TRBJ2-2; the match to TRBD2 covers 12 bases. The V gene end was trimmed by 5 bases and the J gene end by 2 bases; junction bases not matched to a gene: 6. This CDR3 spans 17 amino acids. Germline CDR1 and CDR2: SGHVS and FQNEAQ.

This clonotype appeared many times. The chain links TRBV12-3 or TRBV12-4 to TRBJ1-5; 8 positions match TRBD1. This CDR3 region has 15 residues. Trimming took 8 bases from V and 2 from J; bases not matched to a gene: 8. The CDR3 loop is CASEATGERNQPQHF. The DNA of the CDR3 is TGTGCCAGCGAGGCGACAGGGGAGCGCAATCAGCCCCAGCATTTT.

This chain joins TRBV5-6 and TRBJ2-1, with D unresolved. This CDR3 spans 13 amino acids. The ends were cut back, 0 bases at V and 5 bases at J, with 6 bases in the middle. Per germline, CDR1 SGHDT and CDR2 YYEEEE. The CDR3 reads CASSLGHNNEQFF. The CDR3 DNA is TGTGCCAGCAGCTTGGGACATAACAATGAGCAGTTCTTC.

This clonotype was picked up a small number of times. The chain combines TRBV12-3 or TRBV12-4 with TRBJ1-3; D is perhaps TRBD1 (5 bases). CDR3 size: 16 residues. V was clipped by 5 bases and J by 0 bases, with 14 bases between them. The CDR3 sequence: CASSPRGTRSGNTIYF. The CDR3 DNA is TGTGCCAGCAGTCCCCGAGGGACCCGCTCTGGAAACACCATATATTTT.

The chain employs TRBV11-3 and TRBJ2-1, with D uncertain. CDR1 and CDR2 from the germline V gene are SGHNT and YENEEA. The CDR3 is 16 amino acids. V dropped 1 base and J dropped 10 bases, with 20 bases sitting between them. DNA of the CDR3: TGTGCCAGCAGCTTAGGGACCCTCTATTCCGGTGGGGAGCAGTTCTTC. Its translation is CASSLGTLYSGGEQFF.

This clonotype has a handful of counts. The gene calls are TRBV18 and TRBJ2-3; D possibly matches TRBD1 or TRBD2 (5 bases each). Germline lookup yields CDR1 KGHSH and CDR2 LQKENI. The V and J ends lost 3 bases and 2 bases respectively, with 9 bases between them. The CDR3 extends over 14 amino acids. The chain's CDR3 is CASSPRDLTDTQYF. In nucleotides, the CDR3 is TGTGCCAGCTCACCCCGGGACCTCACAGATACGCAGTATTTT.

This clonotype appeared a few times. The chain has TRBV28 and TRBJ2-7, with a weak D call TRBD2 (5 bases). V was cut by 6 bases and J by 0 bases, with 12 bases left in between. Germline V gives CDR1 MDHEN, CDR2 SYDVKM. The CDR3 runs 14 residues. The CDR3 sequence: CASRPGLSSYEQYF. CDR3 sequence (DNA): TGTGCCAGCAGACCCGGACTCAGCTCCTACGAGCAGTACTTC.

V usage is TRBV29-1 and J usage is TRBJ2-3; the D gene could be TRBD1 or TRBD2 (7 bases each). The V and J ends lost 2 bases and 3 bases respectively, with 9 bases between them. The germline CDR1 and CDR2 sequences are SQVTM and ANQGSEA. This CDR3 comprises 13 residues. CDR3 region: CSVEQGGTDTQYF. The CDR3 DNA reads TGCAGCGTTGAACAGGGGGGGACAGATACGCAGTATTTT.

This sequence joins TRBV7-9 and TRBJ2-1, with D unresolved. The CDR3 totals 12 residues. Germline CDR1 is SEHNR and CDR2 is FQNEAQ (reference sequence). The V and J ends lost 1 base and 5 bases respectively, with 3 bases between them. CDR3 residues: CASSLVNNEQFF. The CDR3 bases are TGTGCCAGCAGCTTAGTTAACAATGAGCAGTTCTTC.

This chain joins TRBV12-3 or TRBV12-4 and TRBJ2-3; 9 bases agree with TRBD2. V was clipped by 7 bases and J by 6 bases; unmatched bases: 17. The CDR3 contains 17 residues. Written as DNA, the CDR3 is TGTGCCAGCATCCCACTAGGGAGCGGGGGGCGTCCCGATACGCAGTATTTT. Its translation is CASIPLGSGGRPDTQYF.

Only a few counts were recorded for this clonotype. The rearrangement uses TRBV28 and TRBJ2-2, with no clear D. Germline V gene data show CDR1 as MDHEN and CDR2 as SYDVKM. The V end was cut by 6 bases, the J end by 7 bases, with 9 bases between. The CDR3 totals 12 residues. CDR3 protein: CASSVPIGELFF. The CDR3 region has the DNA TGTGCCAGCAGCGTCCCGATCGGGGAGCTGTTTTTT.

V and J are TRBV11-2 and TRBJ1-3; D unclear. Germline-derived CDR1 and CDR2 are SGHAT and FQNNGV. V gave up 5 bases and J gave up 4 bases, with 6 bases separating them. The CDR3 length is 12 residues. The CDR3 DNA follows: TGTGCCAGCAGCCTGTGGGGAAACACCATATATTTT. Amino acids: CASSLWGNTIYF.

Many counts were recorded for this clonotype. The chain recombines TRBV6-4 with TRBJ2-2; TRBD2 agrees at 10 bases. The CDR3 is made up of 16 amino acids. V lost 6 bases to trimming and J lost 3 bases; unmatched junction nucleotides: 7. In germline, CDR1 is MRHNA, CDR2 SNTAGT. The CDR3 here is CASSPSGGLYTGELFF. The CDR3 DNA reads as TGTGCCAGCAGCCCTAGCGGGGGCCTTTACACCGGGGAGCTGTTTTTT.

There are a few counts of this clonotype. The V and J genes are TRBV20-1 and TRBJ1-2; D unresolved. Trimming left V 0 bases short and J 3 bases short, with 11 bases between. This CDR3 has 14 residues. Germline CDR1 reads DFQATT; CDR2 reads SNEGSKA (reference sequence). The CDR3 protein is CSAREPDRDYGYTF. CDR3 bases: TGCAGTGCTAGAGAGCCAGACCGGGACTATGGCTACACCTTC.

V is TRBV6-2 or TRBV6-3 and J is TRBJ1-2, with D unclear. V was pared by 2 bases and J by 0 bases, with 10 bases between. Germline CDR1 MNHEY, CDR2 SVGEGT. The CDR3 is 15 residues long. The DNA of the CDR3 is TGTGCCAGCAGTTACCGTTGGCAGACTAACTATGGCTACACCTTC. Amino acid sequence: CASSYRWQTNYGYTF.

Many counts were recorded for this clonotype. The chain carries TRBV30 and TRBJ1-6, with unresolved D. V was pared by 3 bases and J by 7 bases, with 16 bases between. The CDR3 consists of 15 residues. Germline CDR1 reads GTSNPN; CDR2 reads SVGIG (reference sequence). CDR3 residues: CAWREVSSPNSPLHF. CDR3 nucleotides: TGTGCCTGGAGGGAAGTGTCGAGCCCGAATTCACCCCTCCACTTT.

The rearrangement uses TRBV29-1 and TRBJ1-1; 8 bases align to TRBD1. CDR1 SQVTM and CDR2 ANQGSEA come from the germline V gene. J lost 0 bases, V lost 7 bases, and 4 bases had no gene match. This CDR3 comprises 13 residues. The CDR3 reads CSAGQAVNTEAFF. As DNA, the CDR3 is TGCAGCGCGGGACAGGCCGTGAACACTGAAGCTTTCTTT.

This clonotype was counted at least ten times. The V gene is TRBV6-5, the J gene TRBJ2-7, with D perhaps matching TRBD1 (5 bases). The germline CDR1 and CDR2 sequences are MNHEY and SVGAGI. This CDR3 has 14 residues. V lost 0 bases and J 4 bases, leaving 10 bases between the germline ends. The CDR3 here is CASSYSPGKYEQYF. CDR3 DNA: TGTGCCAGCAGTTACTCACCAGGGAAGTACGAGCAGTACTTC.